The 21 T cell receptor beta chains below all came from one sample that was sequenced in a study of T cell repertoires in cytomegalovirus infection. TCRdb itself ran the reads through MiXCR, one entry per CDR3 protein. The top ten clones hold 13% of a sample with 300,000 or so distinct CDR3 sequences, roughly 25% of them seen once. Antigens of these TCRs are unknown. The specimen comprised cultured PBMCs, sampled from culture after CMV antigen stimulation. Receptor source: a human donor in good health (CMV status not recorded). Some clones in this sample may be carry-over from other donors' samples.

The chain has TRBV19 and TRBJ1-1; D is possibly TRBD1 (6 bases). Germline CDR1 is LNHDA and CDR2 is SQIVND (reference sequence). This CDR3 has 15 residues. Trimming removed 4 bases at V and 6 bases at J, with 18 bases between. The CDR3: CASSKQGAVNPEAFF. CDR3 nucleotide sequence: TGTGCCAGTAGTAAACAGGGAGCGGTTAACCCTGAAGCTTTCTTT.

This rearrangement joins TRBV5-1 to TRBJ2-3; the D call may be TRBD1 or TRBD2 (5 bases each). This CDR3 has 14 amino acids. V lost 2 bases, J lost 2 bases, and 9 bases lay in between. Germline loops: CDR1 SGHRS, CDR2 YFSETQ. The chain's CDR3 is CASSFEGTTDTQYF. The CDR3 DNA is TGCGCCAGCAGCTTTGAGGGGACCACAGATACGCAGTATTTT.

Remarks on this clonotype: A much larger clone differs by one base, so this may be a read error. This chain uses TRBV7-2 with TRBJ1-2; tentative D call: TRBD1 (6 bases). Germline assignment: CDR1 SGHTA and CDR2 FQGNSA. Deletions cut 4 bases from V and 7 bases from J, with 16 bases between. CDR3 length equals 14 residues. In DNA, the CDR3 is TGTGCCAGCAGCTCAGGTGTACAGGGTCTTGGCTACACCTTC. This encodes CASSSGVQGLGYTF.

This chain uses TRBV19 with TRBJ2-5, with a weak D call TRBD1 (6 bases). V was pared by 10 bases and J by 1 base, with 13 bases between. The CDR3 spans 13 residues. Germline CDR1 and CDR2: LNHDA and SQIVND (reference sequence). The CDR3 DNA reads TGTGCCACAAACCAGGGGCTCCAAGAGACCCAGTACTTC. Its translation: CATNQGLQETQYF.

This chain uses TRBV11-2 with TRBJ2-7, with TRBD1 as a possible D gene (5 bases). This CDR3 comprises 14 residues. The germline V gene encodes CDR1 SGHAT and CDR2 FQNNGV. V gave up 1 base and J gave up 3 bases, with 10 bases separating them. The CDR3 reads CASSLVKGIYEQYF. DNA for the CDR3: TGTGCCAGCAGCTTAGTCAAGGGGATCTACGAGCAGTACTTC.

This clonotype was seen a handful of times. V gene TRBV2 combines with J gene TRBJ1-6; D may be TRBD1 (6 bases). V was shortened by 3 bases and J by 2 bases, with 8 bases between the two germline ends. The germline V gene has CDR1 SNHLY and CDR2 FYNNEI. The CDR3 has 15 amino acids. As DNA, the CDR3 is TGTGCCAGCAGTGACGACAGGACCTATAATTCACCCCTCCACTTT. Its translation: CASSDDRTYNSPLHF.

In its sample, this clonotype was seen many times. The J gene is TRBJ2-3, the V gene TRBV7-2; 7 bases match TRBD1. The CDR3 sequence is 15 residues long. CDR1 and CDR2 from the germline V gene are SGHTA and FQGNSA. The V and J ends lost 6 bases and 6 bases, in that order; junction bases with no gene match: 12. The CDR3 DNA follows: TGTGCCAGCAGGCGCACGGGACAGTATACGGATACGCAGTATTTT. Translated: CASRRTGQYTDTQYF.

The CDR3 DNA sequence: TGCAGCGCCAGGGATACCGGCGAGCAGTACTTC. This encodes CSARDTGEQYF. The genes are TRBV29-1 and TRBJ2-7; a weak D match, TRBD1 (5 bases). The germline CDR1 and CDR2 sequences are SQVTM and ANQGSEA. The ends were cut back, 7 bases at V and 6 bases at J, with 13 bases in the middle. The CDR3 is 11 amino acids.

This clonotype was observed a handful of times. The chain couples TRBV11-2 to TRBJ1-1; 8 nucleotides agree with TRBD1. There are 16 residues in the CDR3. V was clipped by 5 bases and J by 3 bases; unmatched bases: 11. The germline V gene encodes CDR1 SGHAT and CDR2 FQNNGV. The CDR3 spells CASSPGAGGWDTEAFF. The DNA of the CDR3 is TGTGCCAGCAGCCCTGGGGCAGGGGGCTGGGACACTGAAGCTTTCTTT. The whole variable domain, remainder taken from reference TRBV11-2 and TRBJ1-1, is EAGVAQSPRYKIIEKRQSVAFWCNPISGHATLYWYQQILGQGPKLLIQFQNNGVVDDSQLPKDRFSAERLKGVDSTLKIQPAKLEDSAVYLCASSPGAGGWDTEAFFGQGTRLTVV.

The genes are TRBV20-1 and TRBJ2-5, with TRBD2 identical over 11 bases. The CDR3 covers 14 residues. Looked up from germline, CDR1 is DFQATT and CDR2 is SNEGSKA (reference sequence). V shed 1 base and J 2 bases; nucleotides not matched to a gene: 0. CDR3: CSARGTSGQETQYF. The CDR3 region has the DNA TGCAGTGCTAGAGGGACTAGCGGGCAAGAGACCCAGTACTTC.

This clonotype appeared many times. The J gene is TRBJ1-1, the V gene TRBV7-2; D gene ambiguous. Per the germline V gene, CDR1 is SGHTA and CDR2 is FQGNSA. CDR3 length equals 18 residues. The V gene lost 1 base and the J gene lost 1 base, with 19 bases spanning the gap. CDR3 nucleotide sequence: TGTGCCAGCAGCTTAGGGGGTCGGACCCTGAGGTGGAACACTGAAGCTTTCTTT. As protein: CASSLGGRTLRWNTEAFF.

This clonotype was recorded a few times. The rearrangement links TRBV27 to TRBJ2-1; D remains ambiguous. CDR1 and CDR2 (germline): MNHEY, SMNVEV (reference sequence). The CDR3 extends over 13 amino acids. V lost 7 bases to trimming and J lost 7 bases, with 14 bases between them. CDR3 DNA: TGTGCCAGCAAAGGATGGGTCGGGAATGAGCAGTTCTTC. Translation: CASKGWVGNEQFF.

V is TRBV19 and J is TRBJ2-7; D unresolved. V gave up 1 base and J gave up 4 bases, with 8 bases separating them. In germline, CDR1 is LNHDA, CDR2 SQIVND (reference sequence). CDR3 length: 13 residues. The CDR3 loop is CASSIATKYEQYF. The CDR3 nucleotides read TGTGCCAGTAGTATAGCGACCAAGTACGAGCAGTACTTC.

The chain couples TRBV6-6 to TRBJ2-3, with TRBD2 as a possible D gene (6 bases). The V gene's germline CDR1 is MNHNY and CDR2 SVGAGI (reference sequence). There are 15 residues in the CDR3. Trimming shortened V by 2 bases and J by 9 bases, and 18 bases separated the two germline ends. The CDR3 region is CASSYGSGGPRTQYF. The CDR3 DNA follows: TGTGCCAGCAGTTACGGTAGCGGAGGCCCCCGGACGCAGTATTTT.

The table lists this clonotype with a few counts. V gene TRBV28 combines with J gene TRBJ2-3; 9 nucleotides line up with TRBD2. Germline V lookup: CDR1 MDHEN, CDR2 SYDVKM. V was pared by 6 bases and J by 4 bases, with 8 bases of the junction left unmatched. CDR3 length equals 15 residues. Here the CDR3 DNA reads TGTGCCAGCAGGATTAGCGGGAGTTGGGCAGATACGCAGTATTTT. It codes for CASRISGSWADTQYF.

This clonotype was observed a few times. The CDR3 DNA reads as TGTGCCAGCAGCCGGACTGAGGGGACTACCGGGGAGCTGTTTTTT. Protein sequence: CASSRTEGTTGELFF. The chain combines TRBV7-3 with TRBJ2-2, with D possibly matching TRBD2 (6 bases). This CDR3 has 15 amino acids. V gave up 5 bases and J gave up 5 bases, with 15 bases separating them. Germline CDR1 reads SGHTA; CDR2 reads FQGTGA.

Only a few counts were recorded for this clonotype. The genes are TRBV10-3 and TRBJ2-1; possibly TRBD2 for D (5 bases). V was clipped by 4 bases and J by 6 bases, with 10 bases between them. Germline CDR1 is ENHRY and CDR2 is SYGVKD. This CDR3 region has 13 residues. The CDR3 DNA sequence: TGTGCCATCAGTGGGAGAGCGGCCAATGAGCAGTTCTTC. It codes for CAISGRAANEQFF.

V and J are TRBV27 and TRBJ1-5; D is possibly TRBD1 (6 bases). Germline assignment: CDR1 MNHEY and CDR2 SMNVEV (reference sequence). The CDR3 extends over 14 amino acids. Trimming shortened V by 11 bases and J by 3 bases, and 17 bases separated the two germline ends. CDR3 amino acids: CAAQGYRYNQPQHF. As DNA, the CDR3 is TGTGCCGCCCAGGGGTACAGATACAATCAGCCCCAGCATTTT.

The chain employs TRBV2 and TRBJ2-2, with 7 bases matching TRBD1. V gave up 6 bases and J gave up 6 bases; unmatched junction bases: 7. CDR3 length: 14 residues. Germline loops: CDR1 SNHLY, CDR2 FYNNEI. The DNA for the CDR3 is TGTGCCAGCAGATTAACGACAGGGTCCGGGGAGCTGTTTTTT. Translation gives CASRLTTGSGELFF.

V is TRBV7-9 and J is TRBJ2-1; 7 bases are a match to TRBD2. The trim removed 3 bases at V and 0 bases at J, leaving 2 bases unmatched. Germline-derived CDR1 and CDR2 are SEHNR and FQNEAQ (reference sequence). The CDR3 extends over 15 amino acids. CDR3 residues: CASSFLAVSYNEQFF. For the CDR3, the DNA is TGTGCCAGCAGCTTCCTAGCGGTCTCCTACAATGAGCAGTTCTTC.

This chain joins TRBV6-2 or TRBV6-3 and TRBJ2-1; 11 bases agree with TRBD2. The CDR3 runs 16 residues. Per germline, CDR1 MNHEY and CDR2 SVGEGT. V was clipped by 5 bases and J by 2 bases; unmatched bases: 5. The CDR3 bases are TGTGCCAGCAGTCCAGGACTAGCGGGCCCCTACAATGAGCAGTTCTTC. Residues: CASSPGLAGPYNEQFF.